The 18 T cell receptor beta chains given below trace back to one sample, sequenced in a study of blood T cell repertoires in COVID-19. Produced via immunoSEQ multiplex PCR; TCRdb's table is partial and in-frame only. The table lists 300,000 to 400,000 clones, less than 90% of them singletons. What was sequenced was PBMCs or T cells enriched from blood (not recorded which). The source is a woman aged 25 to 39 who had recovered from COVID-19.

The chain has TRBV27 and TRBJ1-2; no reliable D call. V dropped 0 bases and J dropped 7 bases, with 15 bases sitting between them. Germline V gene data show CDR1 as MNHEY and CDR2 as SMNVEV (reference sequence). The CDR3 has 15 residues. The CDR3 protein is CASSLSWGGRGGYTF. The CDR3 nucleotides read TGTGCCAGCAGTTTATCGTGGGGTGGCCGGGGTGGCTACACCTTC.

The J gene is TRBJ1-1, the V gene TRBV2; 8 nucleotides align to TRBD1. The CDR3 covers 12 residues. Germline CDR1 SNHLY, CDR2 FYNNEI. J lost 11 bases, V lost 4 bases, and 6 bases had no gene match. The CDR3 region is CASSGDRTRAFF. CDR3 DNA sequence: TGTGCCAGCAGTGGGGACAGGACAAGGGCTTTCTTT.

This chain uses TRBV21-1 with TRBJ2-7; the D call in the table, TRBD1, was not verified against the DNA. TRBV21-1 counts as a pseudogene. The CDR3 sequence is 12 residues long. The CDR3 DNA reads as TGTGCCACCCCAGACAGTTCCTACGAGCAGTACTTC. Translated: CATPDSSYEQYF.

With regard to this clone: Within the sample, other DNA sequences also encode this same CDR3. The rearrangement links TRBV19 to TRBJ1-1; D unresolved. Germline CDR1 and CDR2: LNHDA and SQIVND (reference sequence). V gave up 1 base and J gave up 1 base, with 4 bases separating them. The CDR3 loop spans 13 amino acids. CDR3: CASSIGRNTEAFF. The CDR3 region has the DNA TGTGCCAGTAGTATAGGGAGGAACACTGAAGCTTTCTTT.

This clone was recorded once. The rearrangement links TRBV2 to TRBJ1-4; D call uncertain. This CDR3 is built from 11 residues. Germline V gives CDR1 SNHLY, CDR2 FYNNEI. The V and J ends lost 5 bases and 8 bases respectively, with 6 bases between them. CDR3 region: CASSTEEKLFF. The CDR3 DNA is TGTGCCAGCAGTACGGAGGAAAAACTGTTTTTT. The full variable domain, in which reference TRBV2 and TRBJ1-4 provide the parts outside the CDR3, is EPEVTQTPSHQVTQMGQEVILRCVPISNHLYFYWYRQILGQKVEFLVSFYNNEISEKSEIFDDQFSVERPDGSNFTLKIRSTKLEDSAMYFCASSTEEKLFFGSGTQLSVL.

The CDR3 protein is CASSQTGGQAYEQYF. In DNA, the CDR3 is TGTGCCAGCAGCCAGACAGGGGGGCAAGCCTACGAGCAGTACTTC. The rearrangement joins TRBV7-8 to TRBJ2-7, with 9 nucleotides matching TRBD1. The trim removed 5 bases at V and 2 bases at J, leaving 7 bases unmatched. This CDR3 has 15 residues. Germline V lookup: CDR1 SGHVS, CDR2 FQNEAQ.

The chain links TRBV7-2 to TRBJ2-5; TRBD1 is a possible D gene (5 bases). The CDR3 spans 12 residues. Germline V gene lookup returns CDR1 SGHTA and CDR2 FQGNSA. V was shortened by 3 bases and J by 3 bases, with 5 bases between the two germline ends. The CDR3 nucleotides are TGTGCCAGCAGCTTGACAGAAGAGACCCAGTACTTC. Protein: CASSLTEETQYF.

The CDR3 DNA reads as TGTGCTAGTGGCCCTGGACCACAGGGGAAGTACTTC. It specifies CASGPGPQGKYF. This chain connects TRBV12-5 to TRBJ2-7; 7 nucleotides line up with TRBD1. CDR3 length equals 12 residues. The germline gives CDR1 LGHNT, CDR2 FRNRAP. V trimming: 6 bases; J trimming: 11 bases; junction bases outside the gene matches: 10.

This clone was seen once. The chain links TRBV4-3 to TRBJ2-1; 12 bases align to TRBD2. The CDR3 has 17 amino acids. With V trimmed by 1 base and J by 3 bases, 4 bases remained unmatched. From germline, CDR1 is LGHNA and CDR2 YSLEER. CDR3 sequence reads: CASSQGLAGVGYNEQFF. In DNA form, the CDR3 reads TGCGCCAGCAGCCAAGGACTAGCGGGGGTTGGCTACAATGAGCAGTTCTTC.

This chain connects TRBV7-9 to TRBJ2-5; D might be TRBD2 (5 bases). CDR1 and CDR2 from the germline V gene are SEHNR and FQNEAQ (reference sequence). The germline V and J ends were trimmed by 5 bases and 4 bases, with 14 bases remaining between them. CDR3 length: 14 residues. The CDR3 DNA follows: TGTGCCAGCAGCCGGGCGGGCAGCGGAGAGACCCAGTACTTC. Protein product: CASSRAGSGETQYF.

V is TRBV21-1 and J is TRBJ1-1; TRBD1 was called by the table and not checked on the DNA. TRBV21-1 is a documented pseudogene. The length of the CDR3 is 16 residues. The CDR3 DNA follows: TGTGCCAGCAGCAACCCCTCCCGCGGCCCAGGGACTGAAGCTTTCTTT. As protein: CASSNPSRGPGTEAFF.

This chain joins TRBV15 and TRBJ2-6; TRBD1 matches 7 bases. Looked up from germline, CDR1 is LNHNV and CDR2 is YYDKDF (reference sequence). V lost 4 bases and J lost 0; bases outside the gene matches: 3. This CDR3 comprises 16 residues. The CDR3 sequence: CATSKGTDSGANVLTF. The CDR3 DNA follows: TGTGCCACCAGCAAAGGGACAGACTCTGGGGCCAACGTCCTGACTTTC.

The chain combines TRBV7-2 with TRBJ1-4; 8 nucleotides align to TRBD1. Germline V lookup: CDR1 SGHTA, CDR2 FQGNSA. The V and J ends lost 5 bases and 3 bases, in that order; junction bases with no gene match: 5. This CDR3 spans 15 amino acids. The CDR3 DNA is TGTGCCAGCAGCCAAAACAGGGGGGCTAATGAAAAACTGTTTTTT. Translation gives CASSQNRGANEKLFF.

The V and J genes are TRBV9 and TRBJ2-3, with D maybe TRBD2 (5 bases). CDR3 size: 15 residues. The V end lost 0 bases, the J end lost 5 bases, and 13 bases lay between the germline ends. From germline, CDR1 is SGDLS and CDR2 YYNGEE. The CDR3 loop reads CASSVGNSRGDTQYF. CDR3 coding DNA: TGTGCCAGCAGCGTAGGGAATAGCCGGGGAGATACGCAGTATTTT.

The rearrangement joins TRBV27 to TRBJ1-2; D remains ambiguous. Germline V gene data show CDR1 as MNHEY and CDR2 as SMNVEV (reference sequence). This CDR3 is 15 amino acids long. V gave up 8 bases and J gave up 0 bases, with 16 bases separating them. As DNA, the CDR3 is TGTGCCAGCCAATCAAGGAGTCACTCTAACTATGGCTACACCTTC. Its protein product is CASQSRSHSNYGYTF.

This clone showed up just a few times. This chain's CDR3 is CATSDSGTYNEQFF. The CDR3, as DNA: TGTGCCACCAGTGACTCCGGGACTTACAATGAGCAGTTCTTC. The chain joins TRBV24-1 to TRBJ2-1; D is possibly TRBD2 (6 bases). Germline V gives CDR1 KGHDR, CDR2 SFDVKD. This CDR3 is built from 14 residues. Trimming removed 4 bases at V and 4 bases at J, with 10 bases between.

The chain is built from TRBV6-5 and TRBJ2-2, with TRBD1 matching over 11 bases. Unmatched junction bases numbered 7, after V lost 7 bases and J lost 6 bases. The length of the CDR3 is 15 residues. Germline CDR1 and CDR2: MNHEY and SVGAGI. This CDR3 reads CASKDRGRSPGELFF. CDR3 nucleotide sequence: TGTGCCAGCAAGGACAGGGGGCGGAGTCCCGGGGAGCTGTTTTTT.

The rearrangement uses TRBV7-8 and TRBJ1-6, with 7 bases aligning to TRBD1. V lost 5 bases to trimming and J lost 9 bases; unmatched junction nucleotides: 7. Per germline, CDR1 SGHVS and CDR2 FQNEAQ. CDR3 size: 14 residues. CDR3 nucleotide sequence: TGTGCCAGCAGCCCCCGGGACAGTAGTTCACCCCTCCACTTT. Amino acids: CASSPRDSSSPLHF.